This T cell receptor beta chain was captured by sequencing in a study of T cells in Graves' hyperthyroidism and ophthalmopathy. General study findings and limits: Classification by a 13 V-J model distinguished ophthalmopathy from stable hyperthyroidism.

The authors took PBMCs from 8.5 to 10 ml fresh peripheral blood. With respect to this clonotype: The target antigen is unknown.

TCR beta CDR3 regions were amplified from RNA. The TCR CDR3 was amplified in a first-round RT-PCR using the HTBI primer set. In TCRdb, the multiplex PCR reads were re-called with MiXCR into one record per CDR3 protein. The table records hundreds of thousands of distinct CDR3 sequences, over 35% of them present only once. Sequencing was done on a sample of blood. The TCR sequence derives from a man between 18 and 29 years old with Graves' hyperthyroidism.

The CDR3 coding sequence is TGTGCCAGCAGCCTCGCCGACATTTACTACGAGCAGTACTTC. It yields the protein CASSLADIYYEQYF. This sequence joins TRBV12-3 or TRBV12-4 and TRBJ2-7; no clear D. The CDR3 runs 14 residues. V shed 6 bases and J shed 3 bases, with 15 bases lying between them.